Listed here are 19 T cell receptor beta chains from one sample, sequenced in a study of shared clonotypes between healthy human individuals. Assay used: immunoSEQ multiplex PCR; TCRdb lists only in-frame clones, some missing. The data hold roughly 680,000 clones, with 72% observed a single time. The sample comprised memory CD4+ T cells sorted from blood. Described subset: CD45RA-negative fraction. These TCRs come from a woman in her twenties or thirties in good health.

The V gene is TRBV30, the J gene TRBJ2-3, with D unclear. The CDR3 contains 14 residues. CDR1 is GTSNPN, CDR2 SVGIG, per germline (reference sequence). With 0 bases removed from V and 2 bases from J, the gap between germline ends came to 9 bases. The CDR3 DNA reads TGTGCCTGGAGTGTCCCCCCGCACACAGATACGCAGTATTTT. Encoded protein: CAWSVPPHTDTQYF.

The chain carries TRBV11-2 and TRBJ1-2; perhaps TRBD1 as D (5 bases). The CDR3 length is 15 residues. The V end lost 0 bases, the J end lost 7 bases, and 15 bases lay between the germline ends. Germline lookup yields CDR1 SGHAT and CDR2 FQNNGV. DNA for the CDR3: TGTGCCAGCAGCTTAGATCGGGACCGCGGGGGTGGCTACACCTTC. Translating gives CASSLDRDRGGGYTF.

This clone was counted at least ten times. The same CDR3 arises from other DNA sequences in this sample as well. The J gene is TRBJ1-3, the V gene TRBV30; 7 bases are shared with TRBD1. This CDR3 region has 15 residues. V shed 3 bases, J shed 0 bases, and the junction held 5 bases outside the gene matches. Germline CDR1 reads GTSNPN; CDR2 reads SVGIG (reference sequence). The CDR3: CAWRRGQSSGNTIYF. DNA of the CDR3: TGTGCCTGGAGGAGGGGACAGAGCTCTGGAAACACCATATATTTT. Full variable domain (rest looked up from reference TRBV30 and TRBJ1-3): SQTIHQWPATLVQPVGSPLSLECTVEGTSNPNLYWYRQAAGRGLQLLFYSVGIGQISSEVPQNLSASRPQDRQFILSSKKLLLSDSGFYLCAWRRGQSSGNTIYFGEGSWLTVV.

The rearrangement links TRBV19 to TRBJ2-7, with 10 bases fitting TRBD1. There are 14 residues in the CDR3. From germline, CDR1 is LNHDA and CDR2 SQIVND (reference sequence). After removal of 7 bases from V and 4 bases from J, the junction contained 7 bases not matched to a gene. The CDR3 here is CASTTGTGAYEQYF. Here the CDR3 DNA reads TGTGCCAGTACAACCGGGACAGGGGCTTACGAGCAGTACTTC. Full variable domain (missing parts from reference TRBV19 and TRBJ2-7): DGGITQSPKYLFRKEGQNVTLSCEQNLNHDAMYWYRQDPGQGLRLIYYSQIVNDFQKGDIAEGYSVSREKKESFPLTVTSAQKNPTAFYLCASTTGTGAYEQYFGPGTRLTVT.

The chain joins TRBV19 to TRBJ2-2, with D perhaps given as TRBD1 or TRBD2 (6 bases each). Trimming removed 10 bases from V and 1 base from J, with 13 bases in between. The CDR3 runs to 14 residues. The germline V gene encodes CDR1 LNHDA and CDR2 SQIVND (reference sequence). CDR3 DNA sequence: TGTGCCACTAAGGGGGGACAGAACACCGGGGAGCTGTTTTTT. Translated: CATKGGQNTGELFF.

Comments on this clone: The identical CDR3 is also encoded by other nucleotide sequences in the sample. This chain joins TRBV5-1 and TRBJ2-3, with D hard to call. This CDR3 region has 15 residues. V was pared by 0 bases and J by 0 bases, with 8 bases between. Germline V gene data show CDR1 as SGHRS and CDR2 as YFSETQ. In DNA, the CDR3 is TGCGCCAGCAGCTTGGTCGGCGGAAGCACAGATACGCAGTATTTT. It specifies CASSLVGGSTDTQYF.

The V gene is TRBV19, the J gene TRBJ2-7; D may correspond to TRBD1 or TRBD2 (5 bases each). V lost 4 bases and J lost 0, with 19 bases in between. CDR1 and CDR2 (germline): LNHDA, SQIVND (reference sequence). This CDR3 has 17 amino acids. CDR3 DNA: TGTGCCAGTAGTACCACCTTTTGGGACGTTAGCTCCTACGAGCAGTACTTC. This translates into CASSTTFWDVSSYEQYF.

V and J are TRBV7-8 and TRBJ1-4; a possible D gene is TRBD1 (5 bases). Germline V gene lookup returns CDR1 SGHVS and CDR2 FQNEAQ. With 5 bases removed from V and 7 bases from J, the gap between germline ends came to 17 bases. The CDR3 runs 15 residues. CDR3 nucleotides: TGTGCCAGCAGCCGCGTGGAGGGGAGTAGTGAAAAACTGTTTTTT. Protein product: CASSRVEGSSEKLFF.

For the CDR3, the DNA is TGTGCCAGTAGTATTCCTCTCCTGAACACTGAAGCTTTCTTT. Amino acids: CASSIPLLNTEAFF. This chain uses TRBV19 with TRBJ1-1; D remains ambiguous. Trimming took 3 bases from V and 0 from J, leaving 8 bases between them. CDR3 size: 14 residues. Germline values: CDR1 LNHDA, CDR2 SQIVND (reference sequence).

V and J are TRBV5-1 and TRBJ2-1, with 7 bases that match TRBD2. V shed 0 bases and J 9 bases; nucleotides not matched to a gene: 9. The germline V gene encodes CDR1 SGHRS and CDR2 YFSETQ. This CDR3 is built from 15 residues. The CDR3 DNA reads TGCGCCAGCAGCTTGGGAGGCGGGAGCAATGTTGAGCAGTTCTTC. Translating gives CASSLGGGSNVEQFF.

V usage is TRBV11-1 and J usage is TRBJ2-7, with TRBD1 matching 10 bases. This CDR3 contains 15 residues. Germline V lookup: CDR1 SGHAT, CDR2 FQDESV (reference sequence). V shed 5 bases and J 3 bases; nucleotides not matched to a gene: 7. The CDR3 region is CASSAGQGDFYEQYF. Here the CDR3 DNA reads TGTGCCAGCAGCGCCGGACAGGGGGATTTCTACGAGCAGTACTTC.

Here the CDR3 DNA reads TGTGCCAGCAGTTTGGCCCGGGATAGCAATCAGCCCCAGCATTTT. Protein sequence: CASSLARDSNQPQHF. The rearrangement links TRBV27 to TRBJ1-5; unclear D gene. Germline CDR1 MNHEY, CDR2 SMNVEV (reference sequence). CDR3 length: 15 amino acids. The V gene lost 3 bases and the J gene lost 0 bases, with 9 bases spanning the gap.

The sample holds a few counts of this clone. The same CDR3 can be traced to other DNA sequences in this sample. The chain has TRBV4-1 and TRBJ2-1; 7 bases align to TRBD2. J lost 0 bases, V lost 1 base, and 3 bases had no gene match. In germline, CDR1 is MGHRA, CDR2 YSYEKL. The CDR3 is 16 amino acids. Here the CDR3 reads CASSQGGGSSYNEQFF. The CDR3 DNA reads TGCGCCAGCAGCCAAGGGGGAGGGAGCTCCTACAATGAGCAGTTCTTC.

A remark on this clone: The same CDR3 is also encoded by other DNA sequences in this sample. This chain connects TRBV5-1 to TRBJ2-5; 8 nucleotides line up with TRBD2. V dropped 1 base and J dropped 2; count of bases not matched to a gene: 4. The CDR3 has 15 residues. Germline V gene lookup returns CDR1 SGHRS and CDR2 YFSETQ. In DNA form, the CDR3 reads TGCGCCAGCAGCTTGTTGACTAGCGAGCAAGAGACCCAGTACTTC. It encodes CASSLLTSEQETQYF.

As to this clone: In the same sample, other DNA sequences code for this CDR3. This chain joins TRBV11-2 and TRBJ1-2; D perhaps matches TRBD1 (5 bases). The CDR3 sequence is 13 residues long. Germline V lookup: CDR1 SGHAT, CDR2 FQNNGV. The V gene lost 5 bases and the J gene lost 5 bases, with 12 bases spanning the gap. The CDR3 nucleotides are TGTGCCAGCAGCCTTGGGGGGGGTTATGGCTACACCTTC. This encodes CASSLGGGYGYTF.

The chain recombines TRBV2 with TRBJ2-7; 10 bases line up with TRBD1. The V and J ends lost 4 bases and 2 bases, in that order; junction bases with no gene match: 5. Germline CDR1 reads SNHLY; CDR2 reads FYNNEI. This CDR3 has 15 amino acids. CDR3: CASSVLGQGTYEQYF. CDR3 nucleotide sequence: TGTGCCAGCAGTGTGTTGGGACAGGGGACCTACGAGCAGTACTTC.

The chain has TRBV18 and TRBJ1-2, with D possibly TRBD1 on 6 matching bases. Germline-derived CDR1 and CDR2 are KGHSH and LQKENI. This CDR3 has 14 amino acids. Trimming removed 5 bases at V and 4 bases at J, with 14 bases between. The CDR3 DNA is TGTGCCAGCTCATTGCAGGGGTCTGGCTATGGCTACACCTTC. Encoded protein: CASSLQGSGYGYTF.

The chain links TRBV10-3 to TRBJ2-3; TRBD2 matches 9 bases. Looked up from germline, CDR1 is ENHRY and CDR2 is SYGVKD. The length of the CDR3 is 17 residues. V shed 4 bases, J shed 0 bases, and the junction held 8 bases outside the gene matches. The CDR3: CAISGSPGLASTDTQYF. As DNA, the CDR3 is TGTGCCATCAGTGGGAGTCCGGGACTAGCAAGCACAGATACGCAGTATTTT.

The chain combines TRBV5-1 with TRBJ2-5; D unresolved. CDR3 length: 14 residues. The germline V gene encodes CDR1 SGHRS and CDR2 YFSETQ. Trimming removed 5 bases from V and 4 bases from J, with 15 bases in between. The CDR3 coding sequence is TGCGCCAGCAGAAAAGACATAGCTGTAGAGACCCAGTACTTC. Translated: CASRKDIAVETQYF. Supplemented by reference TRBV5-1 and TRBJ2-5, the full variable domain reads KAGVTQTPRYLIKTRGQQVTLSCSPISGHRSVSWYQQTPGQGLQFLFEYFSETQRNKGNFPGRFSGRQFSNSRSEMNVSTLELGDSALYLCASRKDIAVETQYFGPGTRLLVL.